This T cell receptor (beta chain) was documented in a study of glioma-infiltrating T cells. Study details: Presurgical dexamethasone in glioma patients lasted six or fewer days. Study-wide points: Patients with low tissue-blood divergence carried a signature set of shared blood CDR3 motifs. Tissue and blood shared very few CDR3 sequences.

Using RNA template, CDR3s of TCR alpha and beta were amplified with iRepertoire arm-PCR. A single record per CDR3 protein comes from TCRdb applying MiXCR to the multiplex PCR reads. Of about 400,000 distinct CDR3 sequences in the sample, 41% were seen once. Turning to this clonotype: Its antigen is unknown.

V was clipped by 5 bases and J by 3 bases; unmatched bases: 14. Looked up from germline, CDR1 is SGHNT and CDR2 is YENEEA. The CDR3 sequence is 17 residues long. This TCR was recovered from a human donor with low-grade glioma or glioblastoma, undergoing nonglioma brain surgery, or in good health (not recorded which). The sample taken for sequencing was glioma tissue, nonneoplastic brain tissue, or PBMCs (not recorded which). The chain links TRBV11-3 to TRBJ2-3; TRBD1 agrees at 7 bases. The CDR3 spells CASSTPLTGKETDTQYF. As DNA, the CDR3 is TGTGCCAGCAGCACGCCCTTGACAGGGAAGGAAACAGATACGCAGTATTTT.